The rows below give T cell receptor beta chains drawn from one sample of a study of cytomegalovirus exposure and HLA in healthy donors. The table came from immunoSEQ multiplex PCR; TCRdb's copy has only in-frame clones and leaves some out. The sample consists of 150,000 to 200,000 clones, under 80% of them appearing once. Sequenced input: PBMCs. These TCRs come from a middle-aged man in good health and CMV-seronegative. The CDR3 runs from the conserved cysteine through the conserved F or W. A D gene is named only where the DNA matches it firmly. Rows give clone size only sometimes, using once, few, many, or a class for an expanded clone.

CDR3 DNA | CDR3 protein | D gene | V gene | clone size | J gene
TGTGCCAGCAGCCCTAACCCTAACAGGGATGAGCAGTTCTTC | CASSPNPNRDEQFF | . | TRBV7-3 | . | TRBJ2-1
TGTGCCACCGGTACTAACCAGGACAGGGGTGAAAAACTGTTTTTT | CATGTNQDRGEKLFF | TRBD1 | TRBV28 | few | TRBJ1-4
TGCGCCAGCAGCCAAGAGGGACTTCGGGAAAAACTGTTTTTT | CASSQEGLREKLFF | . | TRBV4-1 | few | TRBJ1-4
TGTGCCAGCAGCTTAACAAGGGGGCAGGTTGGAGATACGCAGTATTTT | CASSLTRGQVGDTQYF | TRBD1 | TRBV7-3 | . | TRBJ2-3
TGTGCCAGCGGTTCATCAGGGGCGGATCAGCCCCAGCATTTT | CASGSSGADQPQHF | . | TRBV2 | . | TRBJ1-5
TGTGCCAGTAGTATTGCAGGGACTAACACAGATACGCAGTATTTT | CASSIAGTNTDTQYF | TRBD2 | TRBV19 | . | TRBJ2-3
TGCGCCAGCAGCCAAGAGACAGAAAATAATTCACCCCTCCACTTT | CASSQETENNSPLHF | . | TRBV4-3 | . | TRBJ1-6
TGTGCCAGCAGTGGGGACAGGGGGAACACTGAAGCTTTCTTT | CASSGDRGNTEAFF | TRBD1 | TRBV6-1 | few | TRBJ1-1
TGTGCCAGCAGTTTCGGGGGGGCGGGGACTAATGAAAAACTGTTTTTT | CASSFGGAGTNEKLFF | . | TRBV28 | . | TRBJ1-4
TGTGCCAGCAGTGAAATTAAGGGGGCGCGTGGAAACACCATATATTTT | CASSEIKGARGNTIYF | TRBD1 | TRBV2 | few | TRBJ1-3